The next 4 T cell receptor beta chains were all read from a single sample in a study of blood T cell repertoires in COVID-19 (dated by TCRdb to the early 2020s). Receptor amplification or capture employed the immunoSEQ multiplex PCR assay. In TCRdb, the immuneACCESS table is reduced to in-frame sequences with V and J assigned. These tables do not hold every clone; where another copy was compared, an unresolved V gene accounts for under half, and the others remain unexplained. Within this sample are hundreds of thousands of clones, with roughly 91% of them counted one time only. The ten most abundant clones make up 2% to 2.5% of the sample. The sample taken for sequencing was PBMCs or T cells enriched from blood (not recorded which). These receptors all stem from a woman aged 55 to 70 in a cohort exposed to, infected with or recovered from COVID-19 (not recorded which).

This clone was seen just once. The chain employs TRBV6-6 and TRBJ2-5, with D maybe TRBD2 (6 bases). The CDR3 contains 15 residues. The V and J ends lost 5 bases and 1 base respectively, with 14 bases between them. Germline V lookup: CDR1 MNHNY, CDR2 SVGAGI (reference sequence). The CDR3 DNA is TGTGCCAGCAGTCCGCAGGAGCGGGTCCAAGAGACCCAGTACTTC. Its protein is CASSPQERVQETQYF.

In this sample, this clone turned up once. The chain has TRBV29-1 and TRBJ2-1, with D maybe TRBD2 (5 bases). V was shortened by 3 bases and J by 15 bases, with 21 bases between the two germline ends. Germline V gene lookup returns CDR1 SQVTM and CDR2 ANQGSEA. This CDR3 has 13 amino acids. CDR3 nucleotides: TGCAGCGTTGAGGTCGCGATGTCTCGGGGTGCGTTCTTC. Amino acids: CSVEVAMSRGAFF.

On this clone itself: At one boundary the junction diverges from the germline segment, which might be a read error. The CDR3 nucleotides read TGTGCCAGCAGTTTAGTGGGCACGTTCTACGCGCAGTACTTC. The encoded protein is CASSLVGTFYAQYF. The chain couples TRBV28 to TRBJ2-7; D gene uncertain. The CDR3 extends over 14 amino acids. CDR1 and CDR2 from the germline V gene are MDHEN and SYDVKM. The variable domain in full, completed from reference TRBV28 and TRBJ2-7, reads DVKVTQSSRYLVKRTGEKVFLECVQDMDHENMFWYRQDPGLGLRLIYFSYDVKMKEKGDIPEGYSVSREKKERFSLILESASTNQTSMYLCASSLVGTFYAQYFGPGTRLTVT.

The chain is built from TRBV7-2 and TRBJ2-1; D unclear. The CDR3 loop spans 14 amino acids. The V end lost 3 bases, the J end lost 4 bases, and 10 bases lay between the germline ends. CDR1 is SGHTA, CDR2 FQGNSA, per germline. For the CDR3, the DNA is TGTGCCAGCAGCTTTGCGGCCTATTACAATGAGCAGTTCTTC. Translation: CASSFAAYYNEQFF.